This record looks at one T cell receptor beta chain sequence and its context. This clonotype was counted only a few times. Its antigen is not yet known. Base quality data are lacking; no much larger clone is found one base away. The data stem from a study of T cell repertoires in cytomegalovirus infection (dated by TCRdb to between 2019 and 2020). With respect to the entire study: Alongside well-studied HLA-B-restricted epitopes, the peptide stimulations were aimed at recently identified HLA-C-restricted CMV epitopes, whose presentation resists viral immunomodulation. Because public TCR beta signatures pointed to carriage of CMV infection together with the matching HLA type, the HLA type of each donor mattered for the analysis.

General study outcomes and caveats: In the ex vivo response, HLA-C-restricted CMV-specific TCR beta clonotypes were dominant, and in two of eight donors the single most frequent clonotype came from this HLA-C-restricted group. In both this cohort and an independent roughly 360-donor cohort, the cumulative frequency of public TCR beta family members distinguished carriers of CMV infection plus the relevant HLA type.

The treatment or condition label here, explained by the study, means: in vitro stimulation with specific CMV peptide epitopes to enrich CMV-specific T cells. V is shortened by 4 bases, J by 7 bases, and the region joining them spans 13 bases. For CDR1 and CDR2, the germline V gene (reference sequence) lists SGHAT and FQDESV. The CDR3 covers 13 residues, taking in both the cysteine and the phenylalanine. Only the CDR3 DNA is retained, 39 bases long and in frame from the first base. The sample was run on an Illumina HiSeq 1500. Using fastp trimming at Q25 and MiXCR clonotype assembly, TCRdb reanalyzed the public sequencing data and kept in-frame beta chains. Rows are combined by CDR3 protein, so each entry shows the most common genes and DNA. Across this sample there are some 900,000 distinct CDR3 sequences, with 32% seen only once. The leading ten clones occupy around 12% of the sample.

The rearranged chain carries TRBV11-1 and TRBJ1-2; TRBD1 is perhaps the D gene, given 6 matching bases. The clonotype was recovered from a human donor in good health (CMV status not recorded). Some clones in this sample may be carry-over from other donors' samples. The material was cultured CD8+ T cells from PBMCs, obtained from culture after CMV antigen stimulation. Here the CDR3 is given as CASSSGGPVGYTF. Here is the DNA: TGTGCCAGCAGCTCCGGGGGGCCTGTTGGCTACACCTTC. Beyond the CDR3, the reference TRBV11-1 and TRBJ1-2 genes provide the residues; the full variable domain reads: EAEVAQSPRYKITEKSQAVAFWCDPISGHATLYWYRQILGQGPELLVQFQDESVVDDSQLPKDRFSAERLKGVDSTLKIQPAELGDSAMYLCASSSGGPVGYTFGSGTRLTVV.